This T cell receptor beta chain was sequenced for a study of cytomegalovirus exposure and HLA in healthy donors. About the research overall: Unique TCRs from HLA-typed donors, 70 million to 85 million of them, were held in an early data release.

V was shortened by 3 bases and J by 6 bases, with 8 bases between the two germline ends. Looked up from germline, CDR1 is SGDLS and CDR2 is YYNGEE. The CDR3 runs 12 residues. It was with 60 Vbeta and 13 Jbeta primers that the PCR ran. The table came from immunoSEQ multiplex PCR; TCRdb's copy has only in-frame clones and leaves some out. This sample has over 150,000 clones, with around four fifths found just once. Worth noting for this clone: Its specificity is not known.

Regarding the study as a whole: Later, TCR association rates were found to vary by HLA locus, highest for DRB1 and lowest for HLA-C. The study flagged around 150 TCR beta chains as cytomegalovirus-associated. Owing to their indistinguishability, certain V segments, notably TRBV6-2 and TRBV6-3, were excluded.

This chain connects TRBV9 to TRBJ2-3; D remains unclear. The origin of this receptor is a woman in her fifties or sixties in good health and CMV-seropositive. Sequenced material: PBMCs. CDR3 coding DNA: TGTGCCAGCAGCGCTAATGTGGATACGCAGTATTTT. Amino acids: CASSANVDTQYF.